These 19 T cell receptor beta chains share one sample of origin, sequenced in a study of cytotoxic CD8 clonotypes in ibrutinib-treated CLL. Clones were read by immunoSEQ multiplex PCR, and TCRdb kept only the in-frame ones, dropping some. This sample carries about 160,000 clones, about 84% of them seen once, and the ten largest clones take less than 6%. The specimen was PBMCs, collected after 24 months of ibrutinib treatment. These receptors all come from a human donor with chronic lymphocytic leukemia.

The gene calls are TRBV5-1 and TRBJ2-1; D remains ambiguous. Trimming removed 2 bases at V and 6 bases at J, with 6 bases between. The CDR3 runs to 12 residues. Germline V gives CDR1 SGHRS, CDR2 YFSETQ. CDR3 sequence (DNA): TGCGCCAGCAGCTTCGGAGCCAATGAGCAGTTCTTC. Translation gives CASSFGANEQFF.

This chain links TRBV19 with TRBJ2-7; 9 positions agree with TRBD2. The CDR3 is 14 amino acids. Per germline, CDR1 LNHDA and CDR2 SQIVND (reference sequence). V lost 6 bases and J lost 4; bases outside the gene matches: 7. CDR3 loop: CASRKAGGAYEQYF. The CDR3 coding sequence is TGTGCCAGTAGAAAAGCGGGAGGAGCGTACGAGCAGTACTTC.

The CDR3 reads CASSLTSTSSNQPQHF. In DNA form, the CDR3 reads TGTGCCAGCAGCTTGACGTCCACAAGTAGCAATCAGCCCCAGCATTTT. The chain joins TRBV7-8 to TRBJ1-5; D is undetermined. Germline V lookup: CDR1 SGHVS, CDR2 FQNEAQ. CDR3 length equals 16 residues. V shed 3 bases and J shed 0 bases, with 12 bases lying between them.

The chain combines TRBV7-3 with TRBJ2-2; D is unresolved. The CDR3 has 16 amino acids. CDR1 is SGHTA, CDR2 FQGTGA, per germline. The V end lost 4 bases, the J end lost 1 base, and 13 bases lay between the germline ends. CDR3 amino acids: CASSSGRPGNTGELFF. The CDR3 DNA sequence: TGTGCCAGCAGCTCCGGGCGACCGGGGAACACCGGGGAGCTGTTTTTT.

Details on this clone: The junction shows a germline mismatch at one end, possibly a read error. Other DNA variants within this sample encode the same CDR3. The chain is built from TRBV5-1 and TRBJ1-2; 7 nucleotides line up with TRBD1. Germline CDR1 and CDR2: SGHRS and YFSETQ. This CDR3 spans 15 amino acids. The CDR3 DNA is TGCGCCAGCAGCTTGGGGGGACAGCTTAACTATGGCTACACTTTC. This codes for CASSLGGQLNYGYTF.

The chain uses TRBV11-3 and TRBJ2-7; the D is unclear. The CDR3 spans 14 residues. Germline V lookup: CDR1 SGHNT, CDR2 YENEEA. The V and J ends lost 2 bases and 2 bases respectively, with 10 bases between them. CDR3 amino acids: CASSLYTTPYEQYF. The CDR3 DNA follows: TGTGCCAGCAGCTTATACACAACTCCCTACGAGCAGTACTTC.

The chain carries TRBV11-2 and TRBJ1-1; tentatively, D is TRBD1 (5 bases). This CDR3 is 15 amino acids long. The germline gives CDR1 SGHAT, CDR2 FQNNGV. V was shortened by 2 bases and J by 7 bases, with 17 bases between the two germline ends. CDR3 in amino acids: CASSLQPGGNYEAFF. The CDR3 region has the DNA TGTGCCAGCAGCTTACAGCCGGGGGGGAATTATGAAGCTTTCTTT.

Details on this clone: One junction end disagrees with the germline gene, perhaps due to a read error. The rearrangement links TRBV7-7 to TRBJ2-7; D is undetermined. Germline V lookup: CDR1 SSHAT, CDR2 FNYEAQ (reference sequence). The CDR3 totals 13 residues. The CDR3 loop is CASSLTPSYEQYF. CDR3 bases: TGTGCTAGCAGCTTGACTCCCTCCTACGAGCAGTACTTC.

The J gene is TRBJ1-2, the V gene TRBV19; possibly TRBD1 for D (6 bases). The CDR3 extends over 11 amino acids. CDR1 LNHDA and CDR2 SQIVND come from the germline V gene (reference sequence). Between the trimmed V and J ends, which lost 7 bases and 8 bases, there was a span of 11 bases. CDR3 residues: CASNEGGGYTF. CDR3 nucleotides: TGTGCCAGTAACGAAGGGGGAGGCTACACCTTC.

In this sample, this clone turned up a few times. The chain couples TRBV2 to TRBJ1-3; D unresolved. The germline V gene encodes CDR1 SNHLY and CDR2 FYNNEI. This CDR3 has 14 residues. Trimming cost V 6 bases and J 5 bases, with 14 bases left between them. In DNA form, the CDR3 reads TGTGCCAGCAGCTTAGAGGCGCAGAGAAACACCATATATTTT. Translation: CASSLEAQRNTIYF.

V gene TRBV19 combines with J gene TRBJ1-4; D gene uncertain. Per germline, CDR1 LNHDA and CDR2 SQIVND (reference sequence). The CDR3 sequence is 13 residues long. Trimming cost V 6 bases and J 4 bases, with 9 bases left between them. As DNA, the CDR3 is TGTGCCAGTAGCCGGGCCTTTAATGAAAAACTGTTTTTT. Protein product: CASSRAFNEKLFF. Filled out from reference TRBV19 and TRBJ1-4, the complete variable domain reads DGGITQSPKYLFRKEGQNVTLSCEQNLNHDAMYWYRQDPGQGLRLIYYSQIVNDFQKGDIAEGYSVSREKKESFPLTVTSAQKNPTAFYLCASSRAFNEKLFFGSGTQLSVL.

The gene calls are TRBV5-1 and TRBJ1-1; weak D call: TRBD1 (5 bases). The CDR3 runs to 14 residues. Germline V gene data show CDR1 as SGHRS and CDR2 as YFSETQ. V was shortened by 2 bases and J by 0 bases, with 8 bases between the two germline ends. CDR3 sequence reads: CASSFQGMNTEAFF. The CDR3 DNA sequence: TGCGCCAGCAGCTTTCAGGGAATGAACACTGAAGCTTTCTTT.

The chain is built from TRBV15 and TRBJ2-3; 13 bases are a match to TRBD2. The V segment lost 6 bases and the J segment 2 bases; nucleotides outside the gene matches: 2. There are 15 residues in the CDR3. Germline CDR1 is LNHNV and CDR2 is YYDKDF (reference sequence). CDR3: CATRGLAGHTDTQYF. In DNA form, the CDR3 reads TGTGCCACCAGGGGACTAGCGGGGCACACAGATACGCAGTATTTT.

V and J are TRBV2 and TRBJ1-1, with TRBD1 matching over 9 bases. V dropped 6 bases and J dropped 4; count of bases not matched to a gene: 6. Germline lookup yields CDR1 SNHLY and CDR2 FYNNEI. The CDR3 has 14 residues. This chain's CDR3 is CASRYRGRSTEAFF. CDR3 nucleotides: TGTGCCAGCAGATACAGGGGGCGCAGCACTGAAGCTTTCTTT.

The rearrangement joins TRBV19 to TRBJ2-4; TRBD2 matches at 10 bases. The V and J ends lost 1 base and 4 bases, in that order; junction bases with no gene match: 7. Germline-derived CDR1 and CDR2 are LNHDA and SQIVND (reference sequence). This CDR3 has 17 amino acids. CDR3 residues: CASSIGLAGVGKNIQYF. The CDR3 DNA is TGTGCCAGTAGTATAGGTCTAGCGGGAGTGGGAAAAAACATTCAGTACTTC. The entire variable domain, with the rest obtained from reference TRBV19 and TRBJ2-4, is as follows: DGGITQSPKYLFRKEGQNVTLSCEQNLNHDAMYWYRQDPGQGLRLIYYSQIVNDFQKGDIAEGYSVSREKKESFPLTVTSAQKNPTAFYLCASSIGLAGVGKNIQYFGAGTRLSVL.

The V call is TRBV29-1, the J call TRBJ2-3, with D perhaps matching TRBD2 (5 bases). This CDR3 has 14 residues. Germline V gene sequence: CDR1 SQVTM, CDR2 ANQGSEA. The V end was cut by 4 bases, the J end by 2 bases, with 13 bases between. CDR3 DNA sequence: TGCAGCGTTGGGAAGGAGGCAGTCACAGATACGCAGTATTTT. Encoded protein: CSVGKEAVTDTQYF.

V is TRBV18 and J is TRBJ1-2; D may be TRBD1 (6 bases). The germline V gene has CDR1 KGHSH and CDR2 LQKENI. V lost 3 bases to trimming and J lost 0 bases, with 11 bases between them. CDR3 size: 15 residues. CDR3 protein: CASSPQRGSNYGYTF. As DNA, the CDR3 is TGTGCCAGCTCACCGCAGAGGGGGTCTAACTATGGCTACACCTTC.

This chain joins TRBV5-1 and TRBJ1-5, with a tentative D call TRBD1 (6 bases). CDR1 is SGHRS and CDR2 is YFSETQ in the germline V gene. The V and J ends lost 0 bases and 0 bases respectively, with 19 bases between them. The CDR3 consists of 19 residues. As DNA, the CDR3 is TGCGCCAGCAGCTTGGGGGTTATCGGGGGCCGTTATAGCAATCAGCCCCAGCATTTT. It translates to CASSLGVIGGRYSNQPQHF.

V usage is TRBV6-5 and J usage is TRBJ1-4; the D is unclear. Trimming shortened V by 0 bases and J by 4 bases, and 6 bases separated the two germline ends. Germline assignment: CDR1 MNHEY and CDR2 SVGAGI. The CDR3 has 14 amino acids. The CDR3 region has the DNA TGTGCCAGCAGTTACTCGTGGCTTAATGAAAAACTGTTTTTT. It translates to CASSYSWLNEKLFF.